Below, one TCR beta chain is given with its context. It has no known antigen specificity. No base quality values were provided; no much bigger clone lies one nucleotide off. This sample is part of a study of cytomegalovirus exposure and HLA in healthy donors (dated by TCRdb to the late 2010s). In the study overall: According to a later analysis, one platform produced both the approximately 110 validation repertoires and the roughly 660 repertoires of the first cohort. High-throughput TCR immunosequencing, statistical association of individual TCRs with disease status, and machine learning were combined to predict cytomegalovirus infection status. The study aimed to test whether signatures of past pathogen exposure could be identified by cataloging public T cell receptors. Besides the first cohort of around 700 subjects, a separate validation cohort made up of 120 different subjects was used.

Library preparation employed the immunoSEQ multiplex PCR assay. The original methods were these. A statistical classification framework was developed to diagnose cytomegalovirus status using the catalog of TCR beta chain sequences. TCRdb took over this immuneACCESS table, retaining in-frame rearrangements with V and J assigned. Such tables are incomplete; in checked studies, under half of the missing clones stem from an unresolved V gene, and the remainder is unexplained. D and trimming come from the DNA, and the V and J calls and clone size come from that table. The sample table holds about 66,000 clones, of which 95% to 98% were seen once. Around 1.5% of the sample goes to the ten largest clones. General study outcomes and caveats: In the study, 150 to 200 TCR beta chains were listed as associated with cytomegalovirus. Cytomegalovirus status was reported to be diagnosed by the classifier with high specificity and sensitivity in both the original and validation cohorts. In vitro tests confirmed that three of the cytomegalovirus-associated TCR beta chains recognize cytomegalovirus antigens. It was suggested by the authors that the approach could potentially be generalized to other disease states and immunological phenotypes. In a later analysis, TCRs clustered in the first cohort were found to also tend to co-occur in the 120 validation repertoires, with approximately 95% of cluster scores above 0. All 120 or so repertoires were used to score co-occurrence in the validation cohort in a later analysis, because that analysis had no HLA typing for the cohort. While some public TCRs were present in many individuals, most TCR sequences turned up only very rarely across donors.

The donors belonged to the validation cohort of about 130 subjects, which was separate from the approximately 610-subject first cohort. CDR1 and CDR2 are read off the germline V gene as SGHRS and YFSETQ. Taken from cysteine to phenylalanine, the CDR3 has 19 residues. CDR3 DNA is the only sequence kept; it has 57 bases, read in frame from the first base. The V end gives up 4 bases and the J end 0 bases, leaving 14 bases in the junction not matched to a gene. Rearrangement joined TRBV5-1 to TRBJ2-1; TRBD2 aligns with 9 central bases. What was sequenced was PBMCs. The TCR comes from a woman aged 18-29 years in good health and CMV-seropositive. The CDR3 loop reads CASSGTTSGTKTSYNEQFF. The nucleotide sequence reads as follows: TGCGCCAGCAGCGGCACGACTAGCGGTACAAAAACCTCCTACAATGAGCAGTTCTTC.